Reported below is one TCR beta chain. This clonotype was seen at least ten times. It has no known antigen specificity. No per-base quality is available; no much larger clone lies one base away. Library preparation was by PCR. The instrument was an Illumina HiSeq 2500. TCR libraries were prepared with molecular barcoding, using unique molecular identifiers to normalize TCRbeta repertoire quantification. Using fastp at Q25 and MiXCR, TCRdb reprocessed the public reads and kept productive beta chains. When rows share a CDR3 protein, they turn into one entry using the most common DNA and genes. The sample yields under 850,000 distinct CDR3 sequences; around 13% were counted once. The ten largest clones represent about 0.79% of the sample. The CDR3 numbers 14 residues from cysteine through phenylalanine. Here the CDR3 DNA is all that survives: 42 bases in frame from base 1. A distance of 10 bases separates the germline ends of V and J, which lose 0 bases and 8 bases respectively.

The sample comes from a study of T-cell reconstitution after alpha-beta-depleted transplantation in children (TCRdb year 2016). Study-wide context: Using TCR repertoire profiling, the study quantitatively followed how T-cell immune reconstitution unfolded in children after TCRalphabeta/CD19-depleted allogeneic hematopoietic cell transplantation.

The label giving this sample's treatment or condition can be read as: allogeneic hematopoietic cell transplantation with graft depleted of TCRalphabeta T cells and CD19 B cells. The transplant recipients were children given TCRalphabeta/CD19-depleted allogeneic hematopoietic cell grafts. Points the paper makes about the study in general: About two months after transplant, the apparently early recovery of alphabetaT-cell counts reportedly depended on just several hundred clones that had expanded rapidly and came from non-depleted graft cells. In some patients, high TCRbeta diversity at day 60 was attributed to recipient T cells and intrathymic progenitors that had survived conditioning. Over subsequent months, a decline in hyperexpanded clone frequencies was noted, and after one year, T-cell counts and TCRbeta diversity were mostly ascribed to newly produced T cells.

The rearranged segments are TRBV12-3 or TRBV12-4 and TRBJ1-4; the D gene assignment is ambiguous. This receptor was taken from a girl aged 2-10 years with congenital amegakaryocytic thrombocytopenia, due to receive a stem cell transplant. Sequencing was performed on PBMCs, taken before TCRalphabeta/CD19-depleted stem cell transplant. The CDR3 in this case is CASSLALGHEKLFF. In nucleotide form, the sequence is TGTGCCAGCAGTTTAGCGCTCGGGCACGAAAAACTGTTTTTT.